These T cell receptor beta chains were read from a single sample in a study of early T cells in non-severe SARS-CoV-2 infection. MiXCR was run by TCRdb on the 5' RACE reads, yielding one entry per CDR3 protein. The sample lists some 45,000 distinct CDR3 sequences, roughly 7% occurring once. Sample: whole blood. The receptors come from an adult who was a healthcare worker with PCR-confirmed SARS-CoV-2 infection or an uninfected control (not recorded which). Each CDR3 is given with its conserved first and last residue. Fields, in order: D gene, V gene, J gene, clone size, CDR3 protein, CDR3 DNA. A D gene is named only where the DNA matches it firmly. Size is stated for part of the rows, as once, few or many counts, or as a class when the clone is expanded.

TRBD1	TRBV28	TRBJ2-3	few	CASSLIGTGSGDTQYF	TGTGCCAGCAGTTTAATTGGGACAGGGTCTGGAGATACGCAGTATTTT
NA	TRBV7-9	TRBJ2-2	many	CASSSGAVMGELFF	TGTGCCAGCAGCTCCGGGGCGGTGATGGGGGAGCTGTTTTTT
TRBD2	TRBV20-1	TRBJ2-3	few	CSARAPGLAGGTDTQYF	TGCAGTGCTAGAGCGCCGGGACTAGCGGGGGGAACAGATACGCAGTATTTT
NA	TRBV5-1	TRBJ2-7	NA	CASSLVQGYEQYF	TGCGCCAGCAGCTTGGTGCAGGGCTACGAGCAGTACTTC
TRBD1	TRBV7-9	TRBJ2-3	few	CASSPGTGGGDTQYF	TGTGCCAGCAGCCCGGGGACAGGGGGAGGAGATACGCAGTATTTT
TRBD2	TRBV28	TRBJ2-5	few	CASSSGLGPQETQYF	TGTGCCAGCAGCTCGGGACTAGGTCCTCAAGAGACCCAGTACTTC
NA	TRBV7-3	TRBJ1-2	NA	CASSLSPNYGYTF	TGTGCCAGCAGCTTATCACCTAACTATGGCTACACCTTC
NA	TRBV20-1	TRBJ2-3	NA	CKPGSTDTQYF	TGCAAACCTGGTAGCACAGATACGCAGTATTTT
NA	TRBV18	TRBJ2-3	many	CASSPSGDTQYF	TGTGCCAGCTCACCATCGGGAGATACGCAGTATTTT
NA	TRBV7-9	TRBJ2-3	NA	CASSINLGAPVPHTDTQYF	TGTGCCAGCAGCATAAACCTTGGGGCACCGGTTCCCCACACAGATACGCAGTATTTT
NA	TRBV4-2	TRBJ2-3	NA	CASSQVLDTQYF	TGTGCCAGCAGCCAAGTACTGGATACGCAGTATTTT
TRBD2	TRBV20-1	TRBJ2-1	few	CSARGALYNEQFF	TGCAGTGCGCGGGGGGCCCTCTACAATGAGCAGTTCTTC
NA	TRBV28	TRBJ1-1	many	CASSPPPGFAEAFF	TGTGCCAGCAGTCCACCCCCAGGGTTCGCTGAAGCTTTCTTT
TRBD1	TRBV28	TRBJ2-7	many	CASSPTGGKDEQYF	TGTGCCAGCAGTCCAACAGGGGGCAAAGACGAGCAGTACTTC
NA	TRBV12-3/TRBV12-4	TRBJ1-1	few	CASSHGRGAPTEAFF	TGTGCCAGCAGCCACGGTCGGGGGGCGCCCACTGAAGCTTTCTTT
NA	TRBV28	TRBJ2-2	medium-sized	CASSPRGTGELFF	TGTGCCAGCAGTCCCAGGGGCACCGGGGAGCTGTTTTTT
TRBD1	TRBV6-2/TRBV6-3	TRBJ1-1	many	CASSPVPGQGNMNTEAFF	TGTGCCAGCAGTCCAGTACCGGGACAGGGGAACATGAACACTGAAGCTTTCTTT
TRBD1	TRBV5-4	TRBJ2-1	NA	CASSLTGGRGEQFF	TGTGCCAGCAGCCTGACAGGGGGCCGTGGAGAGCAGTTCTTC
NA	TRBV6-1	TRBJ1-3	NA	CASRGRGNTIYF	TGTGCCAGCAGGGGCCGTGGAAACACCATATATTTT
TRBD1	TRBV19	TRBJ1-5	NA	CASSIRQGATQPQHF	TGTGCCAGTAGTATAAGACAGGGGGCAACTCAGCCCCAGCATTTT
NA	TRBV29-1	TRBJ2-7	NA	CSLCPPYEQYF	TGCAGCCTATGTCCCCCTTACGAGCAGTACTTC
NA	TRBV21-1	TRBJ2-5	NA	CASRPAPAYQETQYF	TGTGCCAGCAGGCCCGCCCCAGCTTACCAAGAGACCCAGTACTTC
NA	TRBV4-2	TRBJ1-2	many	CASSQVGLQGSYGYTF	TGTGCCAGCAGCCAAGTGGGGTTACAGGGAAGCTATGGCTACACCTTC
NA	TRBV19	TRBJ1-4	few	CASSMWATNEKLFF	TGTGCCAGTAGTATGTGGGCAACTAATGAAAAACTGTTTTTT
NA	TRBV5-1	TRBJ2-2	NA	CASSLAAGSGELFF	TGCGCCAGCAGCTTGGCCGCGGGGTCCGGGGAGCTGTTTTTT
NA	TRBV7-2	TRBJ2-3	many	CASSLGGWIDTQYF	TGTGCCAGCAGCTTAGGCGGGTGGATTGATACGCAGTATTTT
NA	TRBV30	TRBJ2-7	few	CAWSPPGEAYEQYF	TGTGCCTGGAGTCCCCCGGGGGAAGCCTACGAGCAGTACTTC
NA	TRBV6-5	TRBJ1-3	many	CASSYSPQGGGNTIYF	TGTGCCAGCAGTTACTCCCCTCAGGGCGGAGGAAACACCATATATTTT
NA	TRBV28	TRBJ2-7	NA	CATRHGGKNYEQYF	TGTGCCACTAGACACGGGGGAAAGAACTACGAGCAGTACTTC
NA	TRBV4-3	TRBJ2-1	many	CASSPLLGGASYNEQFF	TGCGCCAGCAGCCCCCTTTTGGGGGGAGCCTCCTACAATGAGCAGTTCTTC